A single sample is the source of the 26 T cell receptor beta chains below, sequenced in a study of identical twins. From the 5' RACE reads, TCRdb called clonotypes with MiXCR, one entry per CDR3 protein. The repertoire holds around 680,000 distinct CDR3 sequences, with around 8.3% as singletons. This sample was also put to use in a study of yellow fever vaccine responses in identical twins.

The sample consisted of PBMCs. The receptors were sampled from a woman under 30 in good health.

The chain carries TRBV5-1 and TRBJ2-7; D gene uncertain. V gave up 4 bases and J gave up 0 bases, with 11 bases separating them. Germline V gene sequence: CDR1 SGHRS, CDR2 YFSETQ. This CDR3 contains 14 residues. CDR3 residues: CASSPDPISYEQYF. In DNA, the CDR3 is TGCGCCAGCAGCCCTGACCCCATCTCCTACGAGCAGTACTTC.

This clonotype was seen a few times. The rearrangement links TRBV5-1 to TRBJ1-1; TRBD1 aligns across 9 bases. CDR1 is SGHRS, CDR2 YFSETQ, per germline. The CDR3 extends over 18 amino acids. V trimming: 1 base; J trimming: 0 bases; junction bases outside the gene matches: 10. DNA for the CDR3: TGCGCCAGCAGCTTGCGGCCCCCGGGACAGGGACTGAACACTGAAGCTTTCTTT. Its translation is CASSLRPPGQGLNTEAFF.

The CDR3 sequence is CASSLETAGAYTDTQYF. The CDR3 DNA follows: TGTGCCAGCAGTTTAGAAACAGCGGGGGCCTACACAGATACGCAGTATTTT. The chain uses TRBV12-3 or TRBV12-4 and TRBJ2-3, with 8 bases lining up with TRBD2. With V trimmed by 1 base and J by 2 bases, 8 bases remained unmatched. The CDR3 totals 17 residues.

This chain links TRBV12-3 or TRBV12-4 with TRBJ1-6, with TRBD1 identical over 8 bases. Unmatched junction bases numbered 7, after V lost 6 bases and J lost 6 bases. The CDR3 runs 15 residues. CDR3 region: CASRLTGALNSPLHF. CDR3 sequence (DNA): TGTGCCAGCAGGCTGACAGGGGCTCTTAATTCACCCCTCCACTTT.

This clonotype was seen more than once but under ten times. V gene TRBV29-1 combines with J gene TRBJ2-2, with TRBD1 as a possible D gene (6 bases). Trimming pared 7 bases from V and 1 base from J, leaving 10 bases between. This CDR3 is 13 amino acids long. Looked up from germline, CDR1 is SQVTM and CDR2 is ANQGSEA. For the CDR3, the DNA is TGCAGCGACAGGGTCATGAACACCGGGGAGCTGTTTTTT. Its protein product is CSDRVMNTGELFF.

This clonotype turned up a few times. This chain connects TRBV7-6 to TRBJ2-7, with TRBD2 identical over 10 bases. V lost 6 bases, J lost 4 bases, and 9 bases stayed unmatched. This CDR3 region has 15 residues. CDR1 and CDR2 from the germline V gene are SGHVS and FNYEAQ. CDR3 loop: CASSEWEREGYEQYF. CDR3 sequence (DNA): TGTGCCAGCAGTGAGTGGGAGCGGGAGGGGTACGAGCAGTACTTC.

The genes are TRBV12-5 and TRBJ2-3, with D uncertain. CDR1 LGHNT and CDR2 FRNRAP come from the germline V gene. The V end was cut by 4 bases, the J end by 8 bases, with 10 bases between. The CDR3 consists of 12 residues. The CDR3 loop is CASGYWEGTQYF. The DNA for the CDR3 is TGTGCTAGTGGTTATTGGGAAGGTACGCAGTATTTT.

The V call is TRBV11-2, the J call TRBJ2-7; 11 bases are a match to TRBD1. The CDR3 is 16 residues long. CDR1 SGHAT and CDR2 FQNNGV come from the germline V gene. Trimming took 2 bases from V and 5 from J; bases not matched to a gene: 8. CDR3 sequence (DNA): TGTGCCAGCAGCTTATTCCCCGGGACAGGGGGACACGAGCAGTACTTC. Translating gives CASSLFPGTGGHEQYF.

This sequence joins TRBV6-5 and TRBJ2-7; D possibly uses TRBD1 or TRBD2 (5 bases each). This CDR3 spans 16 amino acids. CDR1 and CDR2 from the germline V gene are MNHEY and SVGAGI. The V end was cut by 2 bases, the J end by 7 bases, with 21 bases between. The CDR3 DNA follows: TGTGCCAGCAGTTACGGTTCGGGGCGGCCGTTCGGGGAGCAGTACTTC. Residues: CASSYGSGRPFGEQYF.

The table lists this clonotype with a few counts. The chain links TRBV3-1 to TRBJ1-2; tentative D call: TRBD1 (5 bases). Germline V lookup: CDR1 LGHDT, CDR2 YNNKEL (reference sequence). The CDR3 extends over 12 amino acids. The V and J ends lost 8 bases and 1 base respectively, with 8 bases between them. CDR3 loop: CASRQSNYGYTF. Here the CDR3 DNA reads TGTGCCAGCCGACAGAGTAACTATGGCTACACCTTC.

The table lists this clonotype with a few counts. The chain joins TRBV14 to TRBJ2-7, with D maybe TRBD2 (5 bases). The CDR3 has 13 residues. CDR1 and CDR2 (germline): SGHDN, FVKESK. The V gene lost 3 bases and the J gene lost 3 bases, with 9 bases spanning the gap. The CDR3 DNA follows: TGTGCCAGCAGCCAGAGGGCAAACTACGAGCAGTACTTC. This sequence encodes CASSQRANYEQYF.

This clonotype was counted many times. This chain joins TRBV29-1 and TRBJ2-7; the D is unclear. Germline V gene lookup returns CDR1 SQVTM and CDR2 ANQGSEA. V was trimmed by 0 bases and J by 5 bases, leaving 5 bases between them. CDR3 size: 11 residues. CDR3 protein: CSVEDQNEQYF. The DNA for the CDR3 is TGCAGCGTTGAAGATCAGAACGAGCAGTACTTC.

This clonotype was counted only a few times. The rearrangement uses TRBV29-1 and TRBJ2-1; D not certain. V lost 1 base, J lost 7 bases, and 11 bases lay in between. CDR3 size: 13 residues. Germline-derived CDR1 and CDR2 are SQVTM and ANQGSEA. Here the CDR3 reads CSVEGLLGNEQFF. The CDR3 nucleotides are TGCAGCGTTGAAGGGTTGCTGGGGAATGAGCAGTTCTTC.

Many counts were recorded for this clonotype. The chain recombines TRBV4-2 with TRBJ2-3; TRBD2 agrees at 11 bases. V shed 1 base and J 2 bases; nucleotides not matched to a gene: 5. This CDR3 is 17 amino acids long. Germline CDR1 reads LGHNA; CDR2 reads YNFKEQ. The CDR3 DNA reads TGTGCCAGCAGCCAAGTACTAGCGGGGGAGATCACAGATACGCAGTATTTT. Translating it yields CASSQVLAGEITDTQYF.

This clonotype was detected ten times or more. The V call is TRBV7-8, the J call TRBJ2-7; D not resolved. The CDR3 extends over 12 amino acids. V was shortened by 1 base and J by 5 bases, with 6 bases between the two germline ends. From germline, CDR1 is SGHVS and CDR2 FQNEAQ. The CDR3 loop reads CASSLEVNEQYF. In nucleotides, the CDR3 is TGTGCCAGCAGCTTAGAGGTTAACGAGCAGTACTTC.

This chain uses TRBV4-2 with TRBJ2-7; D may be TRBD2 (5 bases). Germline CDR1 and CDR2: LGHNA and YNFKEQ. V was trimmed by 3 bases and J by 3 bases, leaving 24 bases between them. The length of the CDR3 is 18 residues. The CDR3, as DNA: TGTGCCAGCAGCCAGGATCCGGGATTGACCCAAGGAAGCTACGAGCAGTACTTC. Translation: CASSQDPGLTQGSYEQYF.

This clonotype was detected only a few times. The J gene is TRBJ2-7, the V gene TRBV7-2; no reliable D call. The CDR3 sequence is 12 residues long. CDR1 and CDR2 from the germline V gene are SGHTA and FQGNSA. Between the trimmed V and J ends, which lost 1 base and 6 bases, there was a span of 7 bases. CDR3 sequence: CASSLDSLEQYF. The DNA of the CDR3 is TGTGCCAGCAGCTTAGATAGTCTCGAGCAGTACTTC. Full variable domain (remainder filled in from reference TRBV7-2 and TRBJ2-7): GAGVSQSPSNKVTEKGKDVELRCDPISGHTALYWYRQSLGQGLEFLIYFQGNSAPDKSGLPSDRFSAERTGGSVSTLTIQRTQQEDSAVYLCASSLDSLEQYFGPGTRLTVT.

The table lists this clonotype with many counts. The V and J genes are TRBV12-3 or TRBV12-4 and TRBJ2-7; D is ambiguous. Trimming shortened V by 3 bases and J by 5 bases, and 11 bases separated the two germline ends. The CDR3 contains 13 residues. The CDR3: CASSLLLYHEQYF. The CDR3 DNA reads TGTGCCAGCAGTTTGTTGCTGTACCACGAGCAGTACTTC.

The rearrangement joins TRBV9 to TRBJ2-7; D tentatively fits TRBD1 or TRBD2 (5 bases each). The CDR3 has 13 residues. V gave up 2 bases and J gave up 9 bases, with 15 bases separating them. Germline CDR1 and CDR2: SGDLS and YYNGEE. CDR3 sequence reads: CASSVRSGAGQYF. The CDR3 DNA sequence: TGTGCCAGCAGCGTGAGGTCCGGGGCAGGGCAGTACTTC.

This clonotype was seen repeatedly, ten times or more. This chain connects TRBV11-2 to TRBJ2-1; D gene unclear. Trimming cost V 1 base and J 4 bases, with 17 bases left between them. This CDR3 is 17 amino acids long. Germline lookup yields CDR1 SGHAT and CDR2 FQNNGV. The CDR3 DNA is TGTGCCAGCAGCTTAGTGGGTGTGAGGAGTTGGTACAATGAGCAGTTCTTC. This translates into CASSLVGVRSWYNEQFF. The whole variable domain, filled in from reference TRBV11-2 and TRBJ2-1, reads EAGVAQSPRYKIIEKRQSVAFWCNPISGHATLYWYQQILGQGPKLLIQFQNNGVVDDSQLPKDRFSAERLKGVDSTLKIQPAKLEDSAVYLCASSLVGVRSWYNEQFFGPGTRLTVL.

CDR3 amino acids: CASSGTTSGSLGEQYF. The DNA of the CDR3 is TGCGCCAGCAGCGGAACAACTAGCGGGAGCCTGGGCGAGCAGTACTTC. The J gene is TRBJ2-7, the V gene TRBV5-1, with 11 bases that match TRBD2. This CDR3 contains 16 residues. The J segment lost 6 bases and the V segment lost 4 bases, leaving 12 bases of the junction unmatched. CDR1 SGHRS and CDR2 YFSETQ come from the germline V gene.

In this sample, this clonotype turned up a few times. This rearrangement joins TRBV7-3 to TRBJ2-4; D possibly matches TRBD1 or TRBD2 (5 bases each). Germline lookup yields CDR1 SGHTA and CDR2 FQGTGA. The CDR3 has 14 residues. V was trimmed by 0 bases and J by 5 bases, leaving 8 bases between them. The chain's CDR3 is CASSLTGDQNIQYF. Here the CDR3 DNA reads TGTGCCAGCAGCTTAACGGGGGACCAAAACATTCAGTACTTC.

This clonotype was picked up a small number of times. The rearrangement joins TRBV25-1 to TRBJ2-3; TRBD2 aligns across 9 bases. The CDR3 is 15 amino acids. Trimming at V came to 8 bases and at J to 2 bases, leaving 8 bases not matched to a gene. Germline V gives CDR1 MGHDK, CDR2 SYGVNS. The CDR3 region has the DNA TGTGCCAGCGGATTAGCGGGGGCAATCACAGATACGCAGTATTTT. Amino acids: CASGLAGAITDTQYF.

This clonotype came up many times. The genes are TRBV4-1 and TRBJ2-1, with D unclear. Trimming removed 0 bases from V and 4 bases from J, with 10 bases in between. There are 15 residues in the CDR3. Per germline, CDR1 MGHRA and CDR2 YSYEKL. CDR3 in DNA: TGCGCCAGCAGCCAAGAAGCCCCTATTTACAATGAGCAGTTCTTC. As protein: CASSQEAPIYNEQFF.

A word on this clonotype: Mismatch with germline at one junction end may stem from a read error. This chain links TRBV7-7 with TRBJ2-1; D is perhaps TRBD2 (6 bases). Germline values: CDR1 SSHAT, CDR2 FNYEAQ (reference sequence). The CDR3 sequence is 13 residues long. The CDR3 loop reads CASSLARGDEQFF. As DNA, the CDR3 is TGTGCTAGCAGCTTAGCGCGGGGCGATGAGCAGTTCTTC. Based on the CDR3 plus reference TRBV7-7 and TRBJ2-1, the full variable domain is GAGVSQSPRYKVTKRGQDVTLRCDPISSHATLYWYQQALGQGPEFLTYFNYEAQPDKSGLPSDRFSAERPEGSISTLTIQRTEQRDSAMYRCASSLARGDEQFFGPGTRLTVL.

The V and J genes are TRBV27 and TRBJ2-3, with 7 bases aligning to TRBD1. Looked up from germline, CDR1 is MNHEY and CDR2 is SMNVEV (reference sequence). Trimming cost V 8 bases and J 2 bases; bases outside gene matches: 13. The CDR3 extends over 16 amino acids. CDR3 amino acids: CASGTRWDRLTDTQYF. Written as DNA, the CDR3 is TGTGCCAGCGGAACTAGGTGGGACAGACTCACAGATACGCAGTATTTT.